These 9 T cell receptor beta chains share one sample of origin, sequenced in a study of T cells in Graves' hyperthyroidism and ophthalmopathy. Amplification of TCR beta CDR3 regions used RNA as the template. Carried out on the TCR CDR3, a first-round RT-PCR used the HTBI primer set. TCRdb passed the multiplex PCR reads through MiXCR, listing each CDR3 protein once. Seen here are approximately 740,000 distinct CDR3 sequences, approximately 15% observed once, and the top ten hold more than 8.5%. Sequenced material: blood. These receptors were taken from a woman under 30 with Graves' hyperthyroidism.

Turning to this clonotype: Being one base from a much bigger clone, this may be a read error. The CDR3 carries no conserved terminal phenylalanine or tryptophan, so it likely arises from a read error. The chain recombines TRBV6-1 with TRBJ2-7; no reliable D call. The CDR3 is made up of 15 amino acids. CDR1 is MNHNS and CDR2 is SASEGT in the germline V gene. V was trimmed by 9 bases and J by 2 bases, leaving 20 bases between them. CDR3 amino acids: CASGPTAVATYEQYS. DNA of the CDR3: TGTGCCAGTGGCCCCACCGCCGTCGCCACCTACGAGCAGTACTCC.

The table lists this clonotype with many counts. CDR3 nucleotide sequence: TGCAGTGCTAGTCCGCCCGGGATCTACAATGAGCAGTTCTTC. As protein: CSASPPGIYNEQFF. The V and J genes are TRBV20-1 and TRBJ2-1; D perhaps matches TRBD2 (5 bases). This CDR3 is built from 14 residues. Germline V CDR1 and CDR2: DFQATT, SNEGSKA (reference sequence). V was cut by 3 bases and J by 3 bases, with 12 bases left in between.

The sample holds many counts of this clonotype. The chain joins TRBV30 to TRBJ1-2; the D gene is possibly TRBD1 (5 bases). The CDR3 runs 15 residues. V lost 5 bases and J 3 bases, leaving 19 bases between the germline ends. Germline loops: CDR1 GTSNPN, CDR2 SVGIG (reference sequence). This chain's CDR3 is CAWARGGGTDYGYTF. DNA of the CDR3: TGTGCCTGGGCCCGCGGGGGAGGGACTGACTATGGCTACACCTTC.

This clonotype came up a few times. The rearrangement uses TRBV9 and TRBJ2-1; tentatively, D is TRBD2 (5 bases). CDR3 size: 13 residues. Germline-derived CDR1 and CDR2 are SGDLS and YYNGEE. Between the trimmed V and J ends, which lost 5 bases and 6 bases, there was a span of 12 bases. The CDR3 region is CASSGGSLNEQFF. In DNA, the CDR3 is TGTGCCAGCAGTGGCGGGTCCCTCAATGAGCAGTTCTTC.

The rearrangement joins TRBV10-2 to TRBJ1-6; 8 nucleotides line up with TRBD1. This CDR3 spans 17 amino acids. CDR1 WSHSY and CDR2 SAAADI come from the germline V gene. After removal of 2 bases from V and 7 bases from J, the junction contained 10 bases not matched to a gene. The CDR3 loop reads CASSENFSGGRNSPLHF. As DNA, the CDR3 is TGCGCCAGCAGTGAGAATTTTTCAGGGGGCAGAAATTCACCCCTCCACTTT.

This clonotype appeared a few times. The CDR3 region is CASKGGDSLEQYF. In DNA, the CDR3 is TGTGCCAGCAAGGGGGGGGACTCCTTGGAGCAGTACTTC. The V and J genes are TRBV7-9 and TRBJ2-7; possibly TRBD2 for D (7 bases). The CDR3 is 13 residues long. Looked up from germline, CDR1 is SEHNR and CDR2 is FQNEAQ (reference sequence). Trimming removed 7 bases from V and 7 bases from J, with 17 bases in between.

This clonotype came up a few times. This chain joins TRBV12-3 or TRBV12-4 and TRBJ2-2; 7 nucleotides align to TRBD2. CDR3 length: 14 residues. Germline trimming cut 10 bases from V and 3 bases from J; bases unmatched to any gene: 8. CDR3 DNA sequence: TGTGCCACCACGAGGGAGGGTTACACCGGGGAGCTGTTTTTT. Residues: CATTREGYTGELFF.

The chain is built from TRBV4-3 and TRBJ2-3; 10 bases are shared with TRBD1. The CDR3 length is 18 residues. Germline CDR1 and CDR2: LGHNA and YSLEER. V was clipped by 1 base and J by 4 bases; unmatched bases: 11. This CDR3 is CASSQAPPGTGAPDTQYF. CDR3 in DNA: TGCGCCAGCAGCCAAGCCCCTCCCGGGACAGGGGCCCCAGATACGCAGTATTTT.

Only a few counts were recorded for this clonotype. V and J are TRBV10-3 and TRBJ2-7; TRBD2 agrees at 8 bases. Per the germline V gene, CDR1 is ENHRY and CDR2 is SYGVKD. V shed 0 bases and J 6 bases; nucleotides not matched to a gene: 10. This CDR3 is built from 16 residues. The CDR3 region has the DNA TGTGCCATCAGTGAGTCAAGCGGGAGAGGTGGGGCCGAGCAGTACTTC. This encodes CAISESSGRGGAEQYF.